A selection of T cell receptor beta chains follows, all from one sample in a study of T cells after yellow fever vaccination. TCRdb reprocessed the 5' RACE reads via MiXCR and lists one record per CDR3 protein. The table lists about 500,000 distinct CDR3 sequences, roughly 17% of them singletons. The specimen comprised PBMCs, sampled 5 to 6 days after the first yellow fever vaccination. The receptors stem from a man aged 18 to 29 who received the YFV17D yellow fever vaccine. CDR3s include the opening cysteine and the closing phenylalanine or tryptophan. A D gene is named only where the DNA matches it firmly. Not all rows give a size; the values are once, few, many and, for expanded clones, a class.

j_call v_call d_call clone_size cdr3_nt cdr3_aa
TRBJ2-7 TRBV18 . many TGTGCCAGCTCACCTTGGAGGGCGGGGGAGCAGTACTTC CASSPWRAGEQYF
TRBJ2-2 TRBV27 TRBD1 many TGTGCCAGCAGCTTCACATCGGGACAGCCAACCGGGGAGCTGTTTTTT CASSFTSGQPTGELFF
TRBJ1-1 TRBV7-8 . . TGTGCCAGCAGCTTAGAAGGGAATGAAGCTTTCTTT CASSLEGNEAFF
TRBJ2-7 TRBV19 . . TGTGCCAGTAGACCCACCCTGCGTGAGGAGCAGTACTTC CASRPTLREEQYF
TRBJ2-7 TRBV20-1 . . TGCAGTGCTAGAGATCGGGGAGGGCAGTACTTC CSARDRGGQYF
TRBJ1-5 TRBV1 . . TGCACCAGCAGCCGACCGAGTGTTACCTGCAATCAGCCCCAGCATTTT CTSSRPSVTCNQPQHF
TRBJ2-1 TRBV3-1 TRBD2 few TGTGCCAGCAGCCATCTAGCGGGGGGGCCGAGCTCCTACAATGAGCAGTTCTTC CASSHLAGGPSSYNEQFF
TRBJ2-5 TRBV5-6 . few TGTGCCAGCAGCTTGGCCATAACTGAGAATCAAGAGACCCAGTACTTC CASSLAITENQETQYF
TRBJ2-6 TRBV28 . . TGTGCCAGCAGTTTCGTCACGCACTCTGGGGCCAACGTCCTGACTTTC CASSFVTHSGANVLTF
TRBJ1-1 TRBV7-3 . . TGTGCCAGCAGCTTATCTATGGGTAACACTGAAGCTTTCTTT CASSLSMGNTEAFF
TRBJ2-1 TRBV10-3 . few TGTGCCATCAGTGAGTCGATTTCCGGGGAGTGGTACAATGAGCAGTTCTTC CAISESISGEWYNEQFF
TRBJ2-7 TRBV4-1 . few TGCGCCAGCAGCCAAAGGGGACGGAGCTCCTACGAGCAGTACTTC CASSQRGRSSYEQYF
TRBJ2-4 TRBV5-1 . few TGCGCCAGCAGCTTGGGACAACTCAACGCCCCTGCAAACATTCAGTACTTC CASSLGQLNAPANIQYF
TRBJ1-4 TRBV20-1 TRBD1 . TGCAGTGCTAGGCAGGGACAGTGGCGAGGGGTGGCGAATGAAAAACTGTTTTTT CSARQGQWRGVANEKLFF
TRBJ2-1 TRBV5-1 TRBD2 . TGCGCCAGCAGCTTGGTGCTTAGCGGGGATACCTACAATGAGCAGTTCTTC CASSLVLSGDTYNEQFF
TRBJ1-4 TRBV5-1 . . TGCGCCAGCAGCTTGGGGACCAGAGGTGAAAAACTGTTTTTT CASSLGTRGEKLFF
TRBJ2-2 TRBV6-5 TRBD2 . TGTGCCAGCAGTAACAACCGGGGGGGCGCGAACACCGGGGAGCTGTTTTTT CASSNNRGGANTGELFF
TRBJ2-1 TRBV27 . . TGTGCCAGCAGTTTTAGTGCCTACAATGAGCAGTTCTTC CASSFSAYNEQFF